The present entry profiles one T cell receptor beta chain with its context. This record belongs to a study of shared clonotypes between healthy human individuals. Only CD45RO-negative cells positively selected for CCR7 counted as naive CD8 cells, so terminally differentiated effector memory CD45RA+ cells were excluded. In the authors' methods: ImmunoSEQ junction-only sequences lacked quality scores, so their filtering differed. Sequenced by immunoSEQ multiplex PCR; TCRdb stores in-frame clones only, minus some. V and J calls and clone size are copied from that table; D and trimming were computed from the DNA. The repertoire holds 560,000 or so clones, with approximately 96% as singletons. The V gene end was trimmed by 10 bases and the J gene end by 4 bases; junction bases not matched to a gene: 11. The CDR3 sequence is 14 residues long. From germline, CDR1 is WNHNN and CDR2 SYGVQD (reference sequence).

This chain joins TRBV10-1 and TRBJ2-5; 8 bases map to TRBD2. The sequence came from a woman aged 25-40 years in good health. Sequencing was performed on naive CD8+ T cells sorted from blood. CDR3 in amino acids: CAKISSGKGETQYF. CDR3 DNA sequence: TGCGCCAAGATCAGTAGCGGGAAGGGAGAGACCCAGTACTTC.